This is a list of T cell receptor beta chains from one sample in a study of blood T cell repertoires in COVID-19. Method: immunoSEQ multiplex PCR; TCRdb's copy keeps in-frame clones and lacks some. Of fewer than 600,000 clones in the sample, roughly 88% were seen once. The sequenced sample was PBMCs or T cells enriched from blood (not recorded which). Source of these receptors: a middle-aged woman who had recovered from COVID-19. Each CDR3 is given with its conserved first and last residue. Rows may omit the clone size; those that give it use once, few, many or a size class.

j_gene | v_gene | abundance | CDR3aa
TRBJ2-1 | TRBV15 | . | CATSLPRGAAGGNNEQFF
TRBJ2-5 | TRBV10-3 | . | CAISDGWGTSDQETQYF
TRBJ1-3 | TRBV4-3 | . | CASSQDSTGSGNTIYF
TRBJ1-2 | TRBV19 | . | CASRMTGQGYTF
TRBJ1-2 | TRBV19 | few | CASSILGGYGYTF
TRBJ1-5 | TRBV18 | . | CASSPGQGSQPQHF
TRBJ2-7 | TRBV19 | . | CASRTSGRASSEQYF
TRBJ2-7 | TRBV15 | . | CATSRGSGGLSIEQYF
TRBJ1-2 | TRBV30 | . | CAWKDKSRQGAGYTF
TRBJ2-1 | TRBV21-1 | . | CASSVRPLAGVKMSNEQFF
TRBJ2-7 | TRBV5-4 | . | CASSLGRESYEQYF
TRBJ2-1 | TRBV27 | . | CASSPTPLTSGGYNEQFF
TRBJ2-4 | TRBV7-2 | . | CASRGVAKNIQYF
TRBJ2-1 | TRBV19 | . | CASSIVLADPHEQFF
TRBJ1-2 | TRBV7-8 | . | CASSLVVGQGARGYTF
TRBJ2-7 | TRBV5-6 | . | CASTSRGFGEQYF
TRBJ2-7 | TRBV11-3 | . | CASSFTSGSFSEQYF
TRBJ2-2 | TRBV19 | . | CASSMFPPENYRRGPTGELFF
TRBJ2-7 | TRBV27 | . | CASRQGANEQYF
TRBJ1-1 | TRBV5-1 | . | CASSLGGGVINTEAFF
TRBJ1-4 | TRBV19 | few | CASRARGGSGEKLFF
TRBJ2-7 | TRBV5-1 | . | CASSSSWGGSYEQYF
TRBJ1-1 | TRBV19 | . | CASSKAGGMVNTEAFF
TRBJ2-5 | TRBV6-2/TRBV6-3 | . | CASSYGGVSFYGETQYF
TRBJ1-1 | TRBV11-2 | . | CASSLGYPGGAGTEAFF
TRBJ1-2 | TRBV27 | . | CASSSPRGNGYTF
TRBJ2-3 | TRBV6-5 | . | CASKVGGAADTQYF
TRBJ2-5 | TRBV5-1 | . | CASRLAGVVHQETQYF
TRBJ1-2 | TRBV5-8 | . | CASSPNYASNYGYTF
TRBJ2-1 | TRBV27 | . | CASSFSSGQSFRNEQFF
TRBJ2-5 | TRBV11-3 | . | CASSLDRGGETQYF
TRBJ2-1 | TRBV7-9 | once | CASSLARDTRDEQFF
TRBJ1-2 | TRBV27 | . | CASSPTGNYGYTF
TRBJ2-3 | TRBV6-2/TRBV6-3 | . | CASSWGQGANTQYF
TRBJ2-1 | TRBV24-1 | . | CATSEAGTRGHEQFF
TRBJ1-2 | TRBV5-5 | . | CASSLEGFGYTF
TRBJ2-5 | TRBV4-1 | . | CASSHVRLAGEGETQYF
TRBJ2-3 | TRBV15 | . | CATSWDRGVTDTQYF
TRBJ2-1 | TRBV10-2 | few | CASSGFRTSGVNEQFF
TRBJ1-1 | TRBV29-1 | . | CSVGQGAEAFF
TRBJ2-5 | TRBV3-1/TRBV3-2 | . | CASSQAGGKETQYF
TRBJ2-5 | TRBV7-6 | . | CASSFPGLGLWETQYF
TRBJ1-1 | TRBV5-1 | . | CASSLDNSLNTEAFF
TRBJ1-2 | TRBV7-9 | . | CASSWDRRDGYTF
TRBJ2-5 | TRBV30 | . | CAWSVQIQETQYF
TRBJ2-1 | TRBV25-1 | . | CASARAGLAFNEQFF